These T cell receptor beta chains were read from a single sample in a study of blood T cell repertoires in COVID-19. The method was immunoSEQ multiplex PCR; TCRdb's version includes in-frame clones alone and lacks a portion of them. The sample records roughly 100,000 clones, less than 80% being singletons. Sequenced input: peripheral blood. The receptors shown here come from a man aged 65-85 years with active or convalescent COVID-19. The CDR3 runs from the conserved cysteine through the conserved F or W. The D gene is left open where the match is weak. Clone size, where shown, is once, few, many, or a class for clones that have expanded.

>TRBD1|TRBJ1-1|.|TRBV5-1
TGCGCCAGCAGCTTGGTTGGACAGGGGGGGACTGAAGCTTTCTTT
CASSLVGQGGTEAFF
>TRBD1|TRBJ1-5|.|TRBV2
TGTGCCAGCAGTGAACAGGGACAGAGCAATCAGCCCCAGCATTTT
CASSEQGQSNQPQHF
>TRBD1|TRBJ1-2|.|TRBV18
TGTGCCAGCTCACCGGAGGGGGCGTACTATGGCTACACCTTC
CASSPEGAYYGYTF
>.|TRBJ1-1|.|TRBV30
TGTGCCTGGAGTCCACAATACACTGAAGCTTTCTTT
CAWSPQYTEAFF
>TRBD1|TRBJ2-2|.|TRBV30
TGTGCCTGGAGCTTCCTTTATTCCGGGACAGCCCACACCGGGGAGCTGTTTTTT
CAWSFLYSGTAHTGELFF
>TRBD1|TRBJ2-5|.|TRBV5-6
TGTGCCAGCAGCCCTCCCGGGACAGAAGAGACCCAGTACTTC
CASSPPGTEETQYF
>TRBD1|TRBJ1-4|.|TRBV3-1/TRBV3-2
TGTGCCAGCAGCCGCCGGGACAGGGGGGATGAAAAACTGTTTTTT
CASSRRDRGDEKLFF
>.|TRBJ1-2|.|TRBV4-1
TGCGCCAGCAGAACAGACCACCGGGGAGGTGGCTACACCTTC
CASRTDHRGGGYTF
>TRBD1|TRBJ2-5|.|TRBV5-1
TGCGCCAGCAGCTCAAACTCAGGGGGAAAAGAGACCCAGTACTTC
CASSSNSGGKETQYF
>.|TRBJ1-1|.|TRBV18
TGTGCCAGCTCACAGGGGGAAGAGACTGAAGCTTTCTTT
CASSQGEETEAFF
>TRBD1|TRBJ1-2|.|TRBV24-1
TGTGCCACCAGCCTGGGACAGGGAAGGTCGAACTATGGCTACACCTTC
CATSLGQGRSNYGYTF
>.|TRBJ1-2|.|TRBV7-9
TGTGCCAGCAGCTGGACAGATCTGATTAACTATGGCTACACCTTC
CASSWTDLINYGYTF
>.|TRBJ2-7|once|TRBV11-2
TGTGCCAGCAGCCCGGTGGGGGGACCCTACGAGCAGTACTTC
CASSPVGGPYEQYF
>.|TRBJ1-2|.|TRBV7-9
TGTGCCAGCAGCTCACCGGGACTGATCTATGGCTACACCTTC
CASSSPGLIYGYTF
>TRBD2|TRBJ2-5|.|TRBV7-8
TGTGCCAGCAGCTTAGGGGCGGCGGGAGACGTCGGGAAGACCCAGTACTTC
CASSLGAAGDVGKTQYF
>.|TRBJ1-2|.|TRBV7-8
TGTGCCAGCAGCCCGCCCCTTTCTAGAGGGCATGGCTACACCTTC
CASSPPLSRGHGYTF
>.|TRBJ1-1|.|TRBV28
TGTGCCAGCACGAGTCCTCCAGGCCGAAACACTGAAGCTTTCTTT
CASTSPPGRNTEAFF
>.|TRBJ1-2|.|TRBV6-2/TRBV6-3
TGTGCCAGCAGCCCTGGAACAGGGTTCTCTTCTGGTGGCTACACCTTC
CASSPGTGFSSGGYTF
>TRBD1|TRBJ2-1|.|TRBV6-5
TGTGCCAGCAGATTCGGGACAGGGTACAATGAGCAGTTCTTC
CASRFGTGYNEQFF
>.|TRBJ1-5|.|TRBV2
TGTGCCAGCAGTCCCTCCCGCGATCTAACCCAGCCCCAGCATTTT
CASSPSRDLTQPQHF
>TRBD1|TRBJ2-7|.|TRBV7-6
TGTGCCAGCAGCTTAGCGGGGAGCGGGACAGGGGTTGGCGAGCAGTACTTC
CASSLAGSGTGVGEQYF
>.|TRBJ2-7|.|TRBV28
TGTGCCAGCAGTTTAGAAGGGGATAGGGAGCAGTACTTC
CASSLEGDREQYF
>.|TRBJ1-4|once|TRBV6-5
TGTGCCAGCAGCCCCCCCGGGGGGGATGAAAAACTGTTTTTT
CASSPPGGDEKLFF
>.|TRBJ2-1|.|TRBV12-3/TRBV12-4
TGTGCCAGCAGCCTGGCAGGGGATGAGCAGTTCTTC
CASSLAGDEQFF
>.|TRBJ1-6|.|TRBV12-3/TRBV12-4
TGTGCCAGCAGTTTCAACCCGGATTCACCCCTCCACTTT
CASSFNPDSPLHF
>TRBD1|TRBJ1-4|few|TRBV5-1
TGCGCCAGCAGCCAGGGACAGACTACTAATGAAAAACTGTTTTTT
CASSQGQTTNEKLFF
>.|TRBJ2-3|.|TRBV7-2
TGTGCCAGCAGCTGGGACTTCACAGATACGCAGTATTTT
CASSWDFTDTQYF
>TRBD2|TRBJ2-3|.|TRBV7-6
TGTGCCAGCAGCTTAACTAGCGGGAGCGGGTACAGCACAGATACGCAGTATTTT
CASSLTSGSGYSTDTQYF
>.|TRBJ1-2|.|TRBV6-5
TGTGCCAGCAGTTACAGGGGGGGCAGAAACTATGGCTACACCTTC
CASSYRGGRNYGYTF
>.|TRBJ1-2|.|TRBV7-6
TGTGCCAGCAGCTCAGGAGGGAACTATGGCTACACCTTC
CASSSGGNYGYTF
>TRBD1|TRBJ1-2|.|TRBV5-1
TGCGCCAGCAGCTCCGCGACAGGGGGCGCAGGACGCTATGGCTACACCTTC
CASSSATGGAGRYGYTF
>.|TRBJ1-1|few|TRBV28
TGTGCCAGCAGTTTAGGGCCCTCCTTGAACACTGAAGCTTTCTTT
CASSLGPSLNTEAFF
>.|TRBJ1-6|.|TRBV7-6
TGTGCCAGCAGCTTAGAACCCACCCGGGATTCACCCCTCCACTTT
CASSLEPTRDSPLHF
>TRBD1|TRBJ2-7|.|TRBV5-4
TGTGCCAGCAGCCCGGACAGGGATCGGGAGCAGTACTTC
CASSPDRDREQYF
>TRBD1|TRBJ1-2|.|TRBV7-9
TGTGCCAGCAGCTTAGTACAGGGGGACTATGGCTACACCTTC
CASSLVQGDYGYTF
>.|TRBJ1-5|.|TRBV6-5
TGTGCCAGCACCCGACAGGAAAATCAGCCCCAGCATTTT
CASTRQENQPQHF
>TRBD1|TRBJ2-7|.|TRBV10-1
TGCGCCAGCAGTGAGGGGACAGCTCCCTACGAGCAGTACTTC
CASSEGTAPYEQYF
>.|TRBJ1-2|.|TRBV27
TGTGCCAGCAGTACCCCAACAGGGTATGGCTACACCTTC
CASSTPTGYGYTF
>.|TRBJ2-3|.|TRBV5-6
TGTGCCAGCAGCTTCGAAGGAGGGCCAGCAGATACGCAGTATTTT
CASSFEGGPADTQYF
>TRBD2|TRBJ2-2|once|TRBV27
TGTGCCAGCGGTCCGAGACTAGCGGTCAACACCGGGGAGCTGTTTTTT
CASGPRLAVNTGELFF
>TRBD1|TRBJ1-3|few|TRBV19
TGTGCCAGTAGACCTGGGACAGCGGCTGGCATATATTTT
CASRPGTAAGIYF
>TRBD1|TRBJ2-1|.|TRBV7-7
TGTGCTAGCAGCTTAGACAGGGGCAATGAGCAGTTCTTC
CASSLDRGNEQFF
>TRBD1|TRBJ2-1|few|TRBV4-1
TGCGCCAGCAGCCCCGCCGGGACAGGGGATGATGAGCAGTTCTTC
CASSPAGTGDDEQFF
>TRBD2|TRBJ2-1|.|TRBV6-2/TRBV6-3
TGTGCCAGCAGTCCGGGACTAGCGGTTCAGAGCTCCTACAATGAGCAGTTCTTC
CASSPGLAVQSSYNEQFF
>TRBD1|TRBJ1-1|.|TRBV3-1/TRBV3-2
TGTGCCAGCAGCCCGACAGGGGGCAAGAGTGAAGCTTTCTTT
CASSPTGGKSEAFF
>.|TRBJ1-6|.|TRBV7-9
TGTGCCAGCAGCTTACTGAGTTCACCCCTCCACTTT
CASSLLSSPLHF
>.|TRBJ1-3|.|TRBV15
TGTGCCACCAGCAGAGACCAGGGGATCTCTGGAAACACCATATATTTT
CATSRDQGISGNTIYF
>TRBD1|TRBJ1-2|.|TRBV6-1
TGTGCCAGCAGTTGGGACAGGGGAGACTATGGCTACACCTTC
CASSWDRGDYGYTF
>TRBD1|TRBJ1-1|.|TRBV5-4
TGTGCCAGCAGGCCGGGACAGTCTTCCTCGGGCCTGAACACTGAAGCTTTCTTT
CASRPGQSSSGLNTEAFF
>.|TRBJ1-5|.|TRBV28
TGTGCCAGCAGTTTATTGTCAGGGCAGCCCCAGCATTTT
CASSLLSGQPQHF
>TRBD2|TRBJ2-2|.|TRBV6-2/TRBV6-3
TGTGCCAGCAGTTATACTAGCGGGAGCGGAAGGGAGCTGTTTTTT
CASSYTSGSGRELFF
>.|TRBJ1-2|.|TRBV30
TGTGCCTGGAGTGCCTCGCAGGGAGGGGGCTATGGCTACACCTTC
CAWSASQGGGYGYTF
>TRBD1|TRBJ2-1|few|TRBV19
TGTGCCAGTAGTGCCGGGACAGAGGAGACATGGGAGCAGTTCTTC
CASSAGTEETWEQFF
>TRBD1|TRBJ2-7|few|TRBV5-1
TGCGCCAGCAGCGGCGGGACAGGTCCCTACGAGCAGTACTTC
CASSGGTGPYEQYF
>.|TRBJ2-3|.|TRBV11-3
TGTGCCAGCAGCGCCCCGAGGACAGATACGCAGTATTTT
CASSAPRTDTQYF
>TRBD1|TRBJ2-2|.|TRBV2
TGTGCCAGCAGTGACGACAGGGGGTTAACCGGGGAGCTGTTTTTT
CASSDDRGLTGELFF
>TRBD1|TRBJ2-7|.|TRBV6-5
TGTGCCAGCAGTTTCACACGGACAGGCTCCTACGAGCAGTACTTC
CASSFTRTGSYEQYF
>TRBD1|TRBJ1-2|.|TRBV19
TGTGCCAGTAGTACCCAGACAGGGTCCAGTGGCTACACCTTC
CASSTQTGSSGYTF